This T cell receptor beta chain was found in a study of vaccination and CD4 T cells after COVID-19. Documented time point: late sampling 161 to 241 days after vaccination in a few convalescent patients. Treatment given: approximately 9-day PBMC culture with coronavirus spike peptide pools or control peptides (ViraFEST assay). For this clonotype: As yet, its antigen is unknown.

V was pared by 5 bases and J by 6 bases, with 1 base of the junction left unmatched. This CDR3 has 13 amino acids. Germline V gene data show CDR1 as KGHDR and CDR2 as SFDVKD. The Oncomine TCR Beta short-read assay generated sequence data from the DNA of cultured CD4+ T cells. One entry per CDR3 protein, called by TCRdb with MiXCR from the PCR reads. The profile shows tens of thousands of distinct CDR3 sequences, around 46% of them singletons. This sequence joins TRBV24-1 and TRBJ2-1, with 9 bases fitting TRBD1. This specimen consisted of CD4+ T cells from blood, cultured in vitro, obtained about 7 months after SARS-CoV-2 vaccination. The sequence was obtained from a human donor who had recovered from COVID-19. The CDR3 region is CATSGQGVNEQFF. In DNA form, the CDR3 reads TGTGCCACCAGTGGACAGGGGGTCAATGAGCAGTTCTTC.